The rows below give T cell receptor beta chains drawn from one sample of a study of cytomegalovirus exposure and HLA in healthy donors. Only in-frame clones appear in the TCRdb table, and some are missing; sequencing was by immunoSEQ multiplex PCR. The sample lists 60,000 to 70,000 clones, more than 85% seen once, with 5.3% in the top ten. The sequenced sample was PBMCs. The receptors shown here come from a man between 18 and 35 years old in good health and CMV-seropositive. Each CDR3 is given with its conserved first and last residue. D genes are given only for firm matches. Part of the rows lack a size; the others show once, few, many or a class for expanded clones.

>TRBD1|TRBJ2-5|TRBV7-9|NA
TGTGCCAGCAGCTTACAGGGGGCCGGGGAGACCCAGTACTTC
CASSLQGAGETQYF
>TRBD2|TRBJ2-1|TRBV6-5|NA
TGTGCCAGCAGGAACCCGGGACTAGCGGGAGATGAGCAGTTCTTC
CASRNPGLAGDEQFF
>TRBD2|TRBJ2-7|TRBV7-9|NA
TGTGCCAGCAGCTCCCTAGCGGGAGACGCCTACGAGCAGTACTTC
CASSSLAGDAYEQYF
>NA|TRBJ1-1|TRBV27|NA
TGTGCCAGCAGTTACAGGGAATCCTGGTCTGAAGCTTTCTTT
CASSYRESWSEAFF
>NA|TRBJ2-4|TRBV5-6|NA
TGTGCCAGCAGCCCCCCAGGGGTCAAAAACATTCAGTACTTC
CASSPPGVKNIQYF
>NA|TRBJ2-1|TRBV6-6|NA
TGTGCCAGCAGGACCTCGGGACTCAATGAGCAGTTCTTC
CASRTSGLNEQFF
>TRBD1|TRBJ1-2|TRBV9|once
TGTGCCAGCAGCGTAGTAGGGGGCGGCTACACCTTC
CASSVVGGGYTF
>NA|TRBJ1-2|TRBV30|NA
TGTGCCTGGAGGGGGGGTAATACACGGGCAGCCCTTTCCTATGGCTACACCTTC
CAWRGGNTRAALSYGYTF
>NA|TRBJ2-1|TRBV28|NA
TGTGCCAGCAGTCCAGACTCCAGAACCTACAATGAGCAGTTCTTC
CASSPDSRTYNEQFF
>NA|TRBJ1-5|TRBV6-5|NA
TGTGCCAGCAGGGGATCAGGGATAAGCAATCAGCCCCAGCATTTT
CASRGSGISNQPQHF
>NA|TRBJ1-1|TRBV6-1|NA
TGTGCCAGCAGTGAAGCTGGGGCAGGGGACGAAGCTTTCTTT
CASSEAGAGDEAFF
>NA|TRBJ2-4|TRBV19|once
TGTGCCAGTAGTAGGGTAGCGGCCAAAAACATTCAGTACTTC
CASSRVAAKNIQYF
>TRBD1|TRBJ1-4|TRBV11-1|once
TGTGCCAGCAGCGACAGGGTGAATGAAAAACTGTTTTTT
CASSDRVNEKLFF
>TRBD1|TRBJ2-5|TRBV6-5|NA
TGTGCCACCTTCCAGGGGGACCAAGAGACCCAGTACTTC
CATFQGDQETQYF
>NA|TRBJ1-3|TRBV28|NA
TGTGCCACAAACCCTCCTAGTGGAAACACCATATATTTT
CATNPPSGNTIYF
>TRBD2|TRBJ2-1|TRBV4-1|NA
TGCGCCAGCAGTCTTTTAAAAGCGGGGGGTTACTCCTACAATGAGCAGTTCTTC
CASSLLKAGGYSYNEQFF
>TRBD2|TRBJ2-4|TRBV14|NA
TGTGCCAGCAGCCAAGATATCCCTAGTTTAGCGGGAGAAAACATTCAGTACTTC
CASSQDIPSLAGENIQYF
>NA|TRBJ2-7|TRBV5-1|NA
TGCGCCAGCAGTAGGAGGGTCAATAGGTACGAGCAGTACTTC
CASSRRVNRYEQYF
>TRBD2|TRBJ2-5|TRBV2|NA
TGTGCCAGCAGTATTGGGACTAGTTACCGAGAGACCCAGTACTTC
CASSIGTSYRETQYF
>TRBD1|TRBJ1-5|TRBV19|NA
TGTGCCAGTAGTATTTTGGGGACAGGCTTCAATCAGCCCCAGCATTTT
CASSILGTGFNQPQHF
>TRBD2|TRBJ2-7|TRBV7-8|NA
TGTGCCAGCACCGGACTAGCGGGAGCTGGGGTGTCCTACGAGCAGTACTTC
CASTGLAGAGVSYEQYF
>TRBD1|TRBJ1-4|TRBV15|few
TGTGCCACCAGCAGAGAGAATTGGGACAGGAAAGTTTTT
CATSRENWDRKVF
>TRBD1|TRBJ2-7|TRBV27|NA
TGTGCCAGCAGTCAGGGGCTGGGAAGGGGGCCATCTATCTACGAGCAGTACTTC
CASSQGLGRGPSIYEQYF
>TRBD2|TRBJ2-3|TRBV11-2|NA
TGTGCCAGCAGGGAACTAGCGGGAGGGCCTGGAGATACGCAGTATTTT
CASRELAGGPGDTQYF
>NA|TRBJ2-5|TRBV6-1|NA
TGTGCCAGCAGTAGACTAGGACAAGAGACCCAGTACTTC
CASSRLGQETQYF
>NA|TRBJ2-2|TRBV5-1|once
TGCGCCAGCAGCTTGACCCTAGACACCGGGGAGCTGTTTTTT
CASSLTLDTGELFF
>TRBD1|TRBJ2-1|TRBV11-3|NA
TGTGCCAGCAGCTTATCACAGGGGGCGGGCAATGAGCAGTTCTTC
CASSLSQGAGNEQFF